The 17 T cell receptor beta chains below all came from one sample that was sequenced in a study of identical twins. TCRdb processed the 5' RACE reads anew with MiXCR; each CDR3 protein has one entry. The sample includes 420,000 or so distinct CDR3 sequences, 15% to 20% of them seen just once. The sequencing sample was made of naive T cells sorted from blood. Every receptor here comes from a man aged 50 to 60 in good health.

The rearrangement uses TRBV25-1 and TRBJ1-5, with D possibly matching TRBD1 (6 bases). The germline V gene has CDR1 MGHDK and CDR2 SYGVNS. Trimming shortened V by 2 bases and J by 11 bases, and 10 bases separated the two germline ends. This CDR3 is built from 12 residues. CDR3 nucleotide sequence: TGTGCCAGCAGTGAAGGGGGCACGGCCCAGCATTTT. Translated: CASSEGGTAQHF.

There are a few counts of this clonotype. The genes are TRBV18 and TRBJ2-7, with 12 bases aligning to TRBD2. The CDR3 contains 15 residues. Germline CDR1 is KGHSH and CDR2 is LQKENI. V was clipped by 2 bases and J by 2 bases; unmatched bases: 1. CDR3 sequence: CASSPSSGGAYEQYF. The CDR3 bases are TGTGCCAGCTCACCATCTAGCGGGGGGGCCTACGAGCAGTACTTC. Full variable domain (rest looked up from reference TRBV18 and TRBJ2-7): NAGVMQNPRHLVRRRGQEARLRCSPMKGHSHVYWYRQLPEEGLKFMVYLQKENIIDESGMPKERFSAEFPKEGPSILRIQQVVRGDSAAYFCASSPSSGGAYEQYFGPGTRLTVT.

This clonotype was found a few times. The chain joins TRBV20-1 to TRBJ2-2; perhaps TRBD1 as D (6 bases). The CDR3 contains 12 residues. Trimming removed 6 bases from V and 6 bases from J, with 11 bases in between. Germline CDR1 DFQATT, CDR2 SNEGSKA (reference sequence). The CDR3 nucleotides are TGCAGTGCAGGACAGTTCGCCGGGGAGCTGTTTTTT. As protein: CSAGQFAGELFF.

A few counts support this clonotype. The J gene is TRBJ2-5, the V gene TRBV6-5; D tentatively fits TRBD1 or TRBD2 (5 bases each). V was pared by 2 bases and J by 4 bases, with 14 bases between. The CDR3 extends over 15 amino acids. Germline V CDR1 and CDR2: MNHEY, SVGAGI. The CDR3 region has the DNA TGTGCCAGCAGTTACGGGGCCGGGGCATCAGAGACCCAGTACTTC. Translation gives CASSYGAGASETQYF.

This clonotype was counted at least ten times. The chain links TRBV28 to TRBJ2-5; TRBD1 agrees at 8 bases. This CDR3 is 16 amino acids long. CDR1 is MDHEN, CDR2 SYDVKM, per germline. V was clipped by 0 bases and J by 3 bases; unmatched bases: 6. The CDR3 DNA reads TGTGCCAGCAGTTTATGGGGACAGGCTCGGGAAGAGACCCAGTACTTC. This encodes CASSLWGQAREETQYF.

Concerning this clonotype itself: Germline and junction disagree at one end, which may indicate a read error. This chain connects TRBV5-1 to TRBJ2-2; 7 positions agree with TRBD2. This CDR3 contains 16 residues. CDR1 and CDR2 (germline): SGHRS, YFSETQ. In nucleotides, the CDR3 is TGCGCCAGCATCTTGGGGACTACCTCGAACACCGGGGAGCTGTTTTTT. Translating it yields CASILGTTSNTGELFF.

This clonotype was seen at least ten times. The chain recombines TRBV6-2 or TRBV6-3 with TRBJ1-1; no definite D call. This CDR3 has 13 amino acids. Germline V gives CDR1 MNHEY, CDR2 SVGEGT. The V end was cut by 0 bases, the J end by 4 bases, with 6 bases between. The CDR3 loop is CASSYSDRTEAFF. The CDR3 nucleotides read TGTGCCAGCAGTTACTCGGACCGCACTGAAGCTTTCTTT.

The chain recombines TRBV11-2 with TRBJ1-1, with D hard to call. The ends were cut back, 1 base at V and 8 bases at J, with 8 bases in the middle. Per germline, CDR1 SGHAT and CDR2 FQNNGV. The CDR3 is 12 residues long. CDR3 protein: CASSLVVPEAFF. The DNA of the CDR3 is TGTGCCAGCAGCTTAGTGGTCCCCGAAGCTTTCTTT.

The chain joins TRBV5-1 to TRBJ2-7, with 15 bases that match TRBD2. The junction had 3 bases not matched to a gene; V was cut back by 4 bases and J by 7 bases. Germline loops: CDR1 SGHRS, CDR2 YFSETQ. The CDR3 covers 14 residues. The CDR3 DNA reads TGCGCCAGCAGCCCCGGGACTAGCGGGAGGGAGCAGTACTTC. Its translation: CASSPGTSGREQYF.

The chain has TRBV5-5 and TRBJ2-7; TRBD1 matches 10 bases. The CDR3 length is 15 residues. V shed 5 bases and J 1 base; nucleotides not matched to a gene: 6. From germline, CDR1 is SGHKS and CDR2 YYEKEE (reference sequence). The CDR3 bases are TGTGCCAGCAGTTCCGGGACAGGGGATTCCTACGAGCAGTACTTC. Translation: CASSSGTGDSYEQYF. The full variable domain, rest sourced from reference TRBV5-5 and TRBJ2-7, is DAGVTQSPTHLIKTRGQQVTLRCSPISGHKSVSWYQQVLGQGPQFIFQYYEKEERGRGNFPDRFSARQFPNYSSELNVNALLLGDSALYLCASSSGTGDSYEQYFGPGTRLTVT.

This clonotype was seen repeatedly, ten times or more. The chain uses TRBV24-1 and TRBJ2-1; D is tentatively TRBD1 or TRBD2 (5 bases each). CDR1 is KGHDR, CDR2 SFDVKD, per germline. This CDR3 is built from 13 residues. Deletions cut 4 bases from V and 7 bases from J, with 10 bases between. As DNA, the CDR3 is TGTGCCACCAGTGAGGGACCTTCGAATGAGCAGTTCTTC. Translating it yields CATSEGPSNEQFF.

This clonotype appeared a few times. This chain links TRBV6-2 or TRBV6-3 with TRBJ2-1; 7 bases line up with TRBD1. V was clipped by 5 bases and J by 4 bases; unmatched bases: 5. Germline loops: CDR1 MNHEY, CDR2 SVGEGT. CDR3 length: 14 residues. The DNA of the CDR3 is TGTGCCAGCAGTGCAGGGGGACCTTACAATGAGCAGTTCTTC. It yields the protein CASSAGGPYNEQFF.

This chain links TRBV15 with TRBJ2-2; D unclear. Germline V gives CDR1 LNHNV, CDR2 YYDKDF (reference sequence). The CDR3 covers 14 residues. V lost 3 bases and J 2 bases, leaving 7 bases between the germline ends. Here the CDR3 DNA reads TGTGCCACCAGCAGGAAGGGCAACACCGGGGAGCTGTTTTTT. Encoded protein: CATSRKGNTGELFF. Full variable domain (outside the CDR3, taken from reference TRBV15 and TRBJ2-2): DAMVIQNPRYQVTQFGKPVTLSCSQTLNHNVMYWYQQKSSQAPKLLFHYYDKDFNNEADTPDNFQSRRPNTSFCFLDIRSPGLGDTAMYLCATSRKGNTGELFFGEGSRLTVL.

The gene calls are TRBV7-8 and TRBJ2-5; D remains unclear. CDR1 SGHVS and CDR2 FQNEAQ come from the germline V gene. Trimming pared 3 bases from V and 2 bases from J, leaving 10 bases between. The length of the CDR3 is 14 residues. In nucleotides, the CDR3 is TGTGCCAGCAGCTTCACAGCTAAACAAGAGACCCAGTACTTC. This sequence encodes CASSFTAKQETQYF.

This chain joins TRBV7-2 and TRBJ2-3; 14 nucleotides match TRBD2. The CDR3 is 17 amino acids. V lost 1 base to trimming and J lost 4 bases; unmatched junction nucleotides: 4. CDR1 is SGHTA, CDR2 FQGNSA, per germline. CDR3 sequence: CASSLVGTSGSPDTQYF. The CDR3 bases are TGTGCCAGCAGCTTAGTCGGGACTAGCGGGAGTCCAGATACGCAGTATTTT. Full variable domain (outside the CDR3, taken from reference TRBV7-2 and TRBJ2-3): GAGVSQSPSNKVTEKGKDVELRCDPISGHTALYWYRQSLGQGLEFLIYFQGNSAPDKSGLPSDRFSAERTGGSVSTLTIQRTQQEDSAVYLCASSLVGTSGSPDTQYFGPGTRLTVL.

This clonotype was observed at least ten times. The chain combines TRBV29-1 with TRBJ2-7; D possibly corresponds to TRBD2 (6 bases). The CDR3 contains 11 residues. CDR1 and CDR2 (germline): SQVTM, ANQGSEA. V dropped 6 bases and J dropped 6 bases, with 12 bases sitting between them. Written as DNA, the CDR3 is TGCAGCGTGGGCGGGGACGGCGAGCAGTACTTC. Protein: CSVGGDGEQYF.

Many counts were recorded for this clonotype. The chain is built from TRBV7-9 and TRBJ1-1; D gene unclear. Germline-derived CDR1 and CDR2 are SEHNR and FQNEAQ (reference sequence). Deletions cut 5 bases from V and 1 base from J, with 8 bases between. This CDR3 comprises 13 residues. The CDR3 spells CASSIGENTEAFF. The CDR3 region has the DNA TGTGCCAGCAGCATTGGGGAGAACACTGAAGCTTTCTTT. Looking up the rest from reference TRBV7-9 and TRBJ1-1 gives the full variable domain: DTGVSQNPRHKITKRGQNVTFRCDPISEHNRLYWYRQTLGQGPEFLTYFQNEAQLEKSRLLSDRFSAERPKGSFSTLEIQRTEQGDSAMYLCASSIGENTEAFFGQGTRLTVV.